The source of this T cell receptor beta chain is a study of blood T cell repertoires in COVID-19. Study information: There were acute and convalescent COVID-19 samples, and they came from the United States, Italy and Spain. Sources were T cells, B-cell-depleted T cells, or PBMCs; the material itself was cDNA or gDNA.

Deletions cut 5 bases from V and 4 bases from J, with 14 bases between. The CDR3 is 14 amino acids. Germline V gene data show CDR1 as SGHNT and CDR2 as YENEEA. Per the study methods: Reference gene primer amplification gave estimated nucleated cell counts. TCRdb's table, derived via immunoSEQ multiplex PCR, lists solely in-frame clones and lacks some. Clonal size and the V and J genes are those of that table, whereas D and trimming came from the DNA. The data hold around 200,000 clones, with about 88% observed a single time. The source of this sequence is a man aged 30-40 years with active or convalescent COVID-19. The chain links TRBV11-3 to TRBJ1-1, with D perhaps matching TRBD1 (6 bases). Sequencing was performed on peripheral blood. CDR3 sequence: CASSPGQSGTEAFF. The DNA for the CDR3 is TGTGCCAGCAGCCCAGGACAGAGCGGCACTGAAGCTTTCTTT.